This is a list of T cell receptor beta chains from one sample in a study of CD8 T cells in Susac syndrome. Via MiXCR, TCRdb re-called the immunoSEQ multiplex PCR reads, giving one row per CDR3 protein. The sample lists about 120,000 distinct CDR3 sequences, roughly 94% seen once, with 0.25% to 0.3% in the top ten. Source material: CD8+ T cells from PBMCs. The receptors were sampled from a human donor with Susac syndrome. CDR3s include the opening cysteine and the closing phenylalanine or tryptophan. The D gene is left open where the match is weak. Expanded clones get a size class; other rows say once, few or many, or leave the size out.

-	TRBJ2-5	-	TRBV3-1	TGTGCCAGCAGCCAAGGAGAGGCACACCAAGAGACCCAGTACTTC	CASSQGEAHQETQYF
-	TRBJ1-1	-	TRBV30	TGTGCCTGGAGTGTAGGCGACACTGAAGCTTTCTTT	CAWSVGDTEAFF
-	TRBJ2-5	TRBD2	TRBV29-1	TGCAGCGCGCTAGCGGGGGGTACCCAAGAGACCCAGTACTTC	CSALAGGTQETQYF
once	TRBJ2-5	-	TRBV9	TGTGCCAGCAGCGTAGACTCAGGGAGCAAAGAGACCCAGTACTTC	CASSVDSGSKETQYF
-	TRBJ2-7	-	TRBV2	TGTGCCAGCAGTGAAAGGTACAATCCCGGCGAGCAGTACTTC	CASSERYNPGEQYF
-	TRBJ1-5	-	TRBV30	TGTGCCTGGAGTGTACTGAGGGGAGGCCAGCCCCAGCATTTT	CAWSVLRGGQPQHF
-	TRBJ1-2	TRBD1	TRBV29-1	TGCAGCGTTGAACGGGACAGCTCCTATGGCTACACCTTC	CSVERDSSYGYTF
-	TRBJ1-1	TRBD1	TRBV29-1	TGCAGCGTAACCGATAGGGACAGCTCGAACACTGAAGCTTTCTTT	CSVTDRDSSNTEAFF
-	TRBJ2-5	-	TRBV12-3/TRBV12-4	TGTGCCAGCAGAGGACGGGAGACCCAGTACTTC	CASRGRETQYF
-	TRBJ1-2	TRBD1	TRBV15	TGTGCCACCAGCGTGACAGGGGGCAGGGATGGCTACACCTTC	CATSVTGGRDGYTF
-	TRBJ1-1	-	TRBV5-1	TGCGCCAGCAGCTTATCAGGGGCCGGGAACACTGAAGCTTTCTTT	CASSLSGAGNTEAFF
once	TRBJ2-7	-	TRBV29-1	TGCAGCGTTGAACTCTTCGGGACCGTCTCCTACGAGCAGTACTTC	CSVELFGTVSYEQYF
-	TRBJ2-3	TRBD2	TRBV29-1	TGCAGCGTTGAGGACCCGGCGGGGGACGGCACAGATACGCAGTATTTT	CSVEDPAGDGTDTQYF
-	TRBJ2-3	TRBD2	TRBV20-1	TGCAGTGCTAGTCGAACTAGCGGGGGCCACACAGATACGCAGTATTTT	CSASRTSGGHTDTQYF
-	TRBJ1-4	-	TRBV15	TGTGCCACCAGCGCACACGGACAGCTCAACGAAAAACTGTTTTTT	CATSAHGQLNEKLFF
once	TRBJ2-5	-	TRBV5-1	TGCGCCAGCAGCCCGACTTCGATAGCGCCAGCAGTAGAGACCCAGTACTTC	CASSPTSIAPAVETQYF
-	TRBJ1-5	-	TRBV25-1	TGTGCCAGCAGTTCCCCAGGGCAGGTCAATCAGCCCCAGCATTTT	CASSSPGQVNQPQHF
-	TRBJ1-1	-	TRBV29-1	TGCAGCGTTGTAAAGTACACTGAAGCTTTCTTT	CSVVKYTEAFF
once	TRBJ2-5	-	TRBV13	TGTGCCAGCAGCTTAACCAGGGGAGAATGGGAGACCCAGTACTTC	CASSLTRGEWETQYF
-	TRBJ2-7	-	TRBV12-3/TRBV12-4	TGTGCCAGCAGTCCACAAGGAGGGACCTACGAGCAGTACTTC	CASSPQGGTYEQYF
-	TRBJ1-4	-	TRBV30	TGTGCCTGGAGTGTACAAAGTAATGAAAAACTGTTTTTT	CAWSVQSNEKLFF
-	TRBJ2-3	-	TRBV29-1	TGCAGCGTTGGCGTCCCAGATACACAGTATTTT	CSVGVPDTQYF
-	TRBJ1-2	-	TRBV20-1	TGCAGTGCTAGAGATCTCCCAGGGAATGGCTACACCTTC	CSARDLPGNGYTF
-	TRBJ1-1	-	TRBV5-6	TGTGCCAGCCAAGGGGGGAGCACCACTGAAGCTTTCTTT	CASQGGSTTEAFF
-	TRBJ1-2	-	TRBV12-3/TRBV12-4	TGTGCCAGCAGTACCCGACAAGTGTCGGTCTATGGCTACACCTTC	CASSTRQVSVYGYTF
-	TRBJ2-3	-	TRBV20-1	TGCAGTGCTAGAGATTGGCCAGGAAGCACGGATACGCAGTATTTT	CSARDWPGSTDTQYF
-	TRBJ2-1	-	TRBV5-4	TGTGCCAGCAGCTTGTCTGATGAGCAGTTCTTC	CASSLSDEQFF
-	TRBJ2-1	-	TRBV5-1	TGCGCCAGCAGCCCTGCTCCCGGTGAGCAGTTCTTC	CASSPAPGEQFF
-	TRBJ1-5	-	TRBV5-4	TGTGCCAGCAGCTCAGAAGGGGTCAATCAGCCCCAGCATTTT	CASSSEGVNQPQHF
-	TRBJ2-7	-	TRBV2	TGTGCCAGAGACCGGGACGAGGACCGCTCCGAGCAGTACTTC	CARDRDEDRSEQYF
-	TRBJ2-1	TRBD1	TRBV9	TGTGCCAGCAGCCCGGACAGGGTGTCCTACAATGAGCAGTTCTTC	CASSPDRVSYNEQFF
-	TRBJ1-2	TRBD1	TRBV29-1	TGCAGCGCTGATCCTTCGACAGGGGCCTATGGCTACACCTTC	CSADPSTGAYGYTF
-	TRBJ2-4	-	TRBV20-1	TGCAGTGCTAGAGACAGCCCGCCTAGTGGGAACATTCAGTACTTC	CSARDSPPSGNIQYF
-	TRBJ1-1	-	TRBV20-1	TGCAGTGCTAGTTCGGGGCTCCACGGGGGCACTGAAGCTTTCTTT	CSASSGLHGGTEAFF
-	TRBJ1-5	TRBD1	TRBV20-1	TGCAGTGCTCCGGGACAGGTGCCCAATCAGCCCCAGCATTTT	CSAPGQVPNQPQHF
-	TRBJ1-1	-	TRBV29-1	TGCAGCGTTGAGACGAACACTGAAGCTTTCTTT	CSVETNTEAFF
-	TRBJ2-7	TRBD1	TRBV12-3/TRBV12-4	TGTGCCAGCAGAAGCCGGGACAGCTGGGGGGAGCAGTACTTC	CASRSRDSWGEQYF
many	TRBJ1-1	-	TRBV6-1	TGTGCCAGCAGTTCCGGCCCGAACACTGAAGCTTTCTTT	CASSSGPNTEAFF
-	TRBJ1-2	-	TRBV29-1	TGCAGCGTTCCTATACTGGGGGGGGTTGGCTACACCTTC	CSVPILGGVGYTF
-	TRBJ1-2	-	TRBV27	TGTGCCAGCAGTCTCCTTACGGGCTCGGATGGCTACACCTTC	CASSLLTGSDGYTF
-	TRBJ1-2	-	TRBV12-3/TRBV12-4	TGTGCCAGCACCTTTGCGGGGACGGTCGGCTACACCTTC	CASTFAGTVGYTF
-	TRBJ1-6	TRBD1	TRBV9	TGTGCCAGCAGCACGACAGGGGCGCCCACTGCAGGATCACCCCTCCACTTT	CASSTTGAPTAGSPLHF
-	TRBJ2-7	TRBD1	TRBV7-2	TGTGCCAGCAGCCCGCCGGACAGGGTTCCCTACGAGCAGTACTTC	CASSPPDRVPYEQYF
-	TRBJ1-5	-	TRBV11-2	TGTGCCAGCAGCTTAGAAGGAAGCCAGCCCCAGCATTTT	CASSLEGSQPQHF
-	TRBJ2-7	-	TRBV20-1	TGCAGTGCATGGACCGCCCAAGTCCACGAGCAGTACTTC	CSAWTAQVHEQYF
-	TRBJ2-7	-	TRBV4-3	TGCGCCAGCAGCCAGGGGGGTGCAGGGGGAAGGGACGAGCAGTACTTC	CASSQGGAGGRDEQYF
-	TRBJ2-1	TRBD2	TRBV13	TGTGCCAGCAGCTCACTGACTAGCGGGGGGCGGGGTGAGCAGTTCTTC	CASSSLTSGGRGEQFF
-	TRBJ2-5	-	TRBV5-1	TGCGCCAGCAGCTTGGGACTGCGTCCCGAGACCCAGTACTTC	CASSLGLRPETQYF
-	TRBJ1-5	TRBD1	TRBV19	TGTGCCTCAGAGGAACAGGGGGCCGGTCAGCCCCAGCATTTT	CASEEQGAGQPQHF
-	TRBJ2-1	-	TRBV9	TGTGCCAGCAGTGACACCGACTACAATGAGCAGTTCTTC	CASSDTDYNEQFF
-	TRBJ2-7	-	TRBV12-3/TRBV12-4	TGTGCCAGCAGTTTAGCTGGAGGAACCTACGAGCAGTACTTC	CASSLAGGTYEQYF
-	TRBJ2-2	-	TRBV5-6	TGTGCCAGCAGAGAGGGGGCCGGGGAGCTGTTTTTT	CASREGAGELFF
-	TRBJ2-7	-	TRBV7-8	TGTGCCAGCAGCGCCCAATCCTACGAGCAGTACTTC	CASSAQSYEQYF